What follows are 4 T cell receptor beta chains derived from one specimen sequenced in a study of CD8+ T cells in alopecia areata. Reverse transcription of extracted RNA yielded cDNA, which provided the sequencing template. TCRdb keeps only in-frame clones here, not all; method: immunoSEQ multiplex PCR. Here the sample spans about 210,000 clones, 64% being singletons. The treatment was: oral pan-JAK inhibitor, 5-10 mg twice daily. The sample was CD4+ T cells sorted from blood, taken at week 4, from a patient treated with tofacitinib. The source is a human donor with alopecia areata.

The rearrangement links TRBV7-8 to TRBJ2-5; TRBD1 aligns across 7 bases. Germline trimming cut 1 base from V and 2 bases from J; bases unmatched to any gene: 1. Germline V gene data show CDR1 as SGHVS and CDR2 as FQNEAQ. The CDR3 covers 14 residues. Here the CDR3 DNA reads TGTGCCAGCAGCTTAGGGACAGGTCAAGAGACCCAGTACTTC. This translates into CASSLGTGQETQYF.

The CDR3 loop reads CASSIDGTGVEQYF. The CDR3 DNA reads as TGTGCCAGCAGCATAGACGGGACAGGGGTCGAGCAGTACTTC. The V call is TRBV7-9, the J call TRBJ2-7; 10 nucleotides match TRBD1. V lost 5 bases, J lost 6 bases, and 7 bases stayed unmatched. The CDR3 runs 14 residues. Per germline, CDR1 SEHNR and CDR2 FQNEAQ (reference sequence). Full variable domain (outside the CDR3, taken from reference TRBV7-9 and TRBJ2-7): DTGVSQNPRHKITKRGQNVTFRCDPISEHNRLYWYRQTLGQGPEFLTYFQNEAQLEKSRLLSDRFSAERPKGSFSTLEIQRTEQGDSAMYLCASSIDGTGVEQYFGPGTRLTVT.

V gene TRBV4-1 combines with J gene TRBJ1-2; D remains unclear. The CDR3 has 17 residues. V lost 4 bases to trimming and J lost 2 bases, with 20 bases between them. In germline, CDR1 is MGHRA, CDR2 YSYEKL. The CDR3 region is CASSPTLDRAKNYGYTF. The CDR3 coding sequence is TGCGCCAGCAGCCCGACACTTGACCGAGCCAAAAACTATGGCTACACCTTC.

The chain employs TRBV5-6 and TRBJ1-1; D not certain. The CDR3 sequence is 18 residues long. With 5 bases removed from V and 2 bases from J, the gap between germline ends came to 25 bases. Per the germline V gene, CDR1 is SGHDT and CDR2 is YYEEEE. CDR3 loop: CASRDLRGPSAVNTEAFF. CDR3 bases: TGTGCCAGCAGAGACCTGAGAGGACCGTCGGCGGTTAACACTGAAGCTTTCTTT.